This T cell receptor (beta chain) was found in a study of cytomegalovirus exposure and HLA in healthy donors. V lost 0 bases, J lost 11 bases, and 14 bases lay in between. The V gene's germline CDR1 is SGHRS and CDR2 YFSETQ. The CDR3 has 14 amino acids. Researchers ran the PCR with 60 Vbeta and 13 Jbeta primers. Here immunoSEQ multiplex PCR was the method, and the copy in TCRdb shows in-frame clones only, minus some. The sample has some 200,000 clones, more than 75% seen once. The chain carries TRBV5-1 and TRBJ1-4; D is uncertain. Material for sequencing was PBMCs. This TCR derives from a woman aged 50 to 65 in good health and CMV-seropositive. Written as DNA, the CDR3 is TGCGCCAGCAGCTTGGGACAAGAAGGAGGCAAACTGTTTTTT. It codes for CASSLGQEGGKLFF.